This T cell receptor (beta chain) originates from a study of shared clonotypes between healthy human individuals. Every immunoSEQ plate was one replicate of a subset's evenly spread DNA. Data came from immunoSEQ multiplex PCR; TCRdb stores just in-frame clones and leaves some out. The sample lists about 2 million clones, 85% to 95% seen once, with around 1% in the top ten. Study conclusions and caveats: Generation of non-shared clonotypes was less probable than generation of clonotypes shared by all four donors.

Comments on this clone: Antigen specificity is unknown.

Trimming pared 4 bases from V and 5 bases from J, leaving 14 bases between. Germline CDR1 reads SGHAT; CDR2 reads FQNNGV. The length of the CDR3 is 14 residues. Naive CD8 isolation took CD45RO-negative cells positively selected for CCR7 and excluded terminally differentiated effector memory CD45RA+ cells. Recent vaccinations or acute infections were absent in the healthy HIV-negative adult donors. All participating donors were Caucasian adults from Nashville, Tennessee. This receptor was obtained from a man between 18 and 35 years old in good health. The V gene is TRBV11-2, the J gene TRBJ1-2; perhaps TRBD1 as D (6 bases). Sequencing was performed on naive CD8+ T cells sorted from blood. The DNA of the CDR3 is TGTGCCAGCAGCTGGGACACGGACGTTTATGGCTACACCTTC. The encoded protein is CASSWDTDVYGYTF.